This T cell receptor beta chain was found in a study of cytotoxic CD8 clonotypes in ibrutinib-treated CLL. Study at large: Within the patient group, around 11 were relapsed/refractory and about 15 treatment-naive, and around 17 were IGHV unmutated. After median about 71 months, approximately 14 stayed in remission, about twelve progressed; responses roughly 25 partial, 2 complete.

Repertoires were generated with immunoSEQ multiplex PCR, while TCRdb's copy carries only in-frame clones and drops some. The sample lists about 250,000 clones, under 75% occurring once. The CDR3 has 12 amino acids. Between the trimmed V and J ends, which lost 4 bases and 13 bases, there was a span of 17 bases. Germline loops: CDR1 KGHSH, CDR2 LQKENI. This chain links TRBV18 with TRBJ2-7; D call uncertain. This specimen consisted of PBMCs, obtained after 24 months of ibrutinib treatment. The receptor was derived from a human donor with chronic lymphocytic leukemia. The DNA for the CDR3 is TGTGCCAGCTCACTGAAAGACGGCGGCGCTTACTTC. This codes for CASSLKDGGAYF. Full variable domain (rest looked up from reference TRBV18 and TRBJ2-7): NAGVMQNPRHLVRRRGQEARLRCSPMKGHSHVYWYRQLPEEGLKFMVYLQKENIIDESGMPKERFSAEFPKEGPSILRIQQVVRGDSAAYFCASSLKDGGAYFGPGTRLTVT.